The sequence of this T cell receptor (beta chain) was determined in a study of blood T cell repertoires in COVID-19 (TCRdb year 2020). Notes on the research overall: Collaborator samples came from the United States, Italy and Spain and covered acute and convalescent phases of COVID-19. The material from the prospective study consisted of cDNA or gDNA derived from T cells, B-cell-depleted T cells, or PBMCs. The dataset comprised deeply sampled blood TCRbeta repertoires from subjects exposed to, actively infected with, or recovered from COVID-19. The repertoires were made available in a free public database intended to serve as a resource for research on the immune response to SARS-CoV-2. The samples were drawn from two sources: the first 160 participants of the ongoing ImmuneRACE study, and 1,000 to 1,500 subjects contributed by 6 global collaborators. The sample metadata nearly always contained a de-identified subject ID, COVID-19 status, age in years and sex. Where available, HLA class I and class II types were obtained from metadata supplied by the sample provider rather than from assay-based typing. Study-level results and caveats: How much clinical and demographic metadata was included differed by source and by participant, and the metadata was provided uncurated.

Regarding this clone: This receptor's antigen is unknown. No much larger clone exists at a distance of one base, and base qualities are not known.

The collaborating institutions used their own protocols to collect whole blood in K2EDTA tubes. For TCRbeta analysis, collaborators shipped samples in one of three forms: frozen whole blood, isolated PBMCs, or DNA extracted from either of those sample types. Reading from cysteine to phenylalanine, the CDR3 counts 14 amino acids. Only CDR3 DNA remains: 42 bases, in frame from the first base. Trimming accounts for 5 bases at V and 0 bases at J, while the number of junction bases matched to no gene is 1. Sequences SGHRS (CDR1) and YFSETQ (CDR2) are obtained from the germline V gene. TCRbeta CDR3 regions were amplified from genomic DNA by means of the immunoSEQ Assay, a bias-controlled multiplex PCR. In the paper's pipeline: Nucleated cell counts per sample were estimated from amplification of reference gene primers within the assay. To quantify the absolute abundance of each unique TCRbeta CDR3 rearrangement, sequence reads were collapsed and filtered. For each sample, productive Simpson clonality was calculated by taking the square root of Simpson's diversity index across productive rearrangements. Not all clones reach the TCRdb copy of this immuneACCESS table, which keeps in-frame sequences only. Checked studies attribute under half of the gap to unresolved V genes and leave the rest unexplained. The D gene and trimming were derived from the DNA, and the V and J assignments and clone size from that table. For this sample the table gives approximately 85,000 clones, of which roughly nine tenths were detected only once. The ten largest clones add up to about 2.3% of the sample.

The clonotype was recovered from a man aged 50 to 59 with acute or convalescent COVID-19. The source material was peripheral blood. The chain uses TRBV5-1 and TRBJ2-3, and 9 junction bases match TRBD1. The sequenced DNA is TGCGCCAGCAGGGGGACAGGGAGCACAGATACGCAGTATTTT. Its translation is CASRGTGSTDTQYF.